These T cell receptor beta chains were read from a single sample in a study of response to subunit inactivated influenza vaccine. TCRdb reprocessed the RT-PCR reads via MiXCR and lists one record per CDR3 protein. In the table there are over 450,000 distinct CDR3 sequences, over 10% of which are singletons. This material consisted of PBMCs from blood, taken roughly 48 days after vaccination. These TCRs come from a man aged 45-60 years who received an inactivated influenza vaccine. Both conserved end residues are part of each CDR3. A D gene is named only where the DNA matches it firmly. Size is omitted from some rows. Given values are once, few, many or a class for expanded clones.

NA,15,TRBJ2-1,TRBV28,TRBD2,TGTGCCAGCAGAAGAGCGGGAGGGACTTACAATGAGCAGTTCTTC,CASRRAGGTYNEQFF
many,17,TRBJ2-4,TRBV7-8,TRBD2,TGTGCCAGCAGCTTAGGGGGGACTAGCGGGGGCCTAAACATTCAGTACTTC,CASSLGGTSGGLNIQYF
many,14,TRBJ1-1,TRBV29-1,NA,TGCAGCGCATTGGAAAGTGAGGCGAACACTGAAGCTTTCTTT,CSALESEANTEAFF
few,14,TRBJ1-5,TRBV4-2,NA,TGTGCCAGCAGCCAACGGGTTGGAGATCAGCCCCAGCATTTT,CASSQRVGDQPQHF
NA,15,TRBJ2-5,TRBV5-6,NA,TGTGCCAGCAGCTTGGAGGGTCAGAGTTGGGAGACCCAGTACTTC,CASSLEGQSWETQYF
NA,17,TRBJ2-1,TRBV10-3,TRBD2,TGTGCCATCATGGGGCGACTAGCGGGAGTCCGGGACAATGAGCAGTTCTTC,CAIMGRLAGVRDNEQFF
many,13,TRBJ2-2,TRBV7-2,NA,TGTGCCAGCAGCTTAAGTGAAACCGGGGAGCTGTTTTTT,CASSLSETGELFF
few,15,TRBJ2-5,TRBV24-1,TRBD1,TGTGCCACCAGTCCATCGACAGGGGGACGGGAGACCCAGTACTTC,CATSPSTGGRETQYF
few,12,TRBJ2-1,TRBV5-6,TRBD1,TGTGCCAGCAGCCGCAGGGGGCGTGAGCAGTTCTTC,CASSRRGREQFF
few,12,TRBJ2-3,TRBV6-6,NA,TGTGCCAGCAGTTACGGCATAGATACGCAGTATTTT,CASSYGIDTQYF
few,17,TRBJ2-1,TRBV18,NA,TGTGCCAGCTCACCACCTGAAACAGGGCTTTCCTACAATGAGCAGTTCTTC,CASSPPETGLSYNEQFF
NA,12,TRBJ2-1,TRBV20-1,NA,TGCAGTGCCACCGGGACCCTGCATGAGCAGTTCTTC,CSATGTLHEQFF
many,14,TRBJ2-7,TRBV6-5,NA,TGTGCCAGCAGTTACTCTCAGGGTCCCTACGAGCAGTACTTC,CASSYSQGPYEQYF
few,14,TRBJ2-7,TRBV5-4,NA,TGTGCCAGCAGCTTTCTCGGGGAAACCTACGAGCAGTACTTC,CASSFLGETYEQYF
NA,15,TRBJ2-7,TRBV5-1,NA,TGCGCCAGCAGCTTGGTGGCCAGGTACTCCTACGAGCAGTACTTC,CASSLVARYSYEQYF
NA,14,TRBJ2-7,TRBV15,TRBD1,TGTGCCACCAGCAGCTGGACAGGGGAGGACGAGCAGTACTTC,CATSSWTGEDEQYF
NA,14,TRBJ2-7,TRBV20-1,TRBD1,TGCAGTGCTCGTATAGGGACAGGGGTCACTGAGCAGTACTTC,CSARIGTGVTEQYF